This is a list of T cell receptor beta chains from one sample in a study of blood T cell repertoires in COVID-19. Measured with immunoSEQ multiplex PCR; TCRdb has only the in-frame clones, and not every one. Of fewer than 150,000 clones in the sample, approximately 80% were seen once. The sample consisted of peripheral blood. These TCRs come from an elderly man with acute or convalescent COVID-19. CDR3s include the opening cysteine and the closing phenylalanine or tryptophan. The D gene is left open where the match is weak. Rows give clone size only sometimes, using once, few, many, or a class for an expanded clone.

D	V	size	J	CDR3	DNA
TRBD2	TRBV5-4	.	TRBJ2-1	CASSPWTSGDPYNEQFF	TGTGCCAGCAGCCCCTGGACTAGCGGGGACCCCTACAATGAGCAGTTCTTC
.	TRBV4-1	.	TRBJ1-6	CASSQPARRANSPLHF	TGCGCCAGCAGCCAACCAGCGAGGAGGGCCAATTCACCCCTCCACTTT
TRBD2	TRBV2	.	TRBJ2-7	CASSVSGGTYEQYF	TGTGCCAGCAGTGTTAGCGGGGGCACCTACGAGCAGTACTTC
TRBD1	TRBV19	.	TRBJ1-2	CASSTRTGGANYGYTF	TGTGCCAGTAGTACCCGGACAGGGGGAGCTAACTATGGCTACACCTTC
TRBD2	TRBV3-1/TRBV3-2	.	TRBJ2-1	CASSRGFSGGANEQFF	TGTGCCAGCAGCCGGGGTTTTAGCGGGGGGGCGAATGAGCAGTTCTTC
.	TRBV18	many	TRBJ1-6	CASSPGTLNSPLHF	TGTGCCAGCTCACCGGGGACATTGAATTCACCCCTCCACTTT
TRBD1	TRBV11-2	.	TRBJ1-5	CASSLGTGGNQPQHF	TGTGCCAGCAGCTTAGGGACAGGGGGGAATCAGCCCCAGCATTTT
TRBD2	TRBV3-1/TRBV3-2	.	TRBJ2-5	CASSPRGGGARETQYF	TGTGCCAGCAGCCCGAGGGGCGGGGGGGCCCGAGAGACCCAGTACTTC
TRBD1	TRBV5-4	.	TRBJ1-1	CASSSYDRGSFTEAFF	TGTGCCAGCAGCTCATACGACAGGGGGTCTTTCACTGAAGCTTTCTTT
.	TRBV5-1	few	TRBJ2-3	CASSLGEQGYDTQYF	TGCGCCAGCAGCTTGGGGGAACAGGGATATGATACGCAGTATTTT
.	TRBV6-5	.	TRBJ2-7	CASSYIGGPAYEQYF	TGTGCCAGCAGTTACATCGGGGGGCCAGCCTACGAGCAGTACTTC
TRBD2	TRBV2	.	TRBJ2-1	CASSDASGGRYNEQFF	TGTGCCAGCAGTGACGCTAGCGGAGGACGATACAATGAGCAGTTCTTC
.	TRBV18	.	TRBJ2-7	CASSPGPGGYEQYF	TGTGCCAGCTCACCAGGTCCAGGGGGGTACGAGCAGTACTTC
.	TRBV18	.	TRBJ1-1	CASSPAETRNTEAFF	TGTGCCAGCTCACCAGCAGAGACACGGAACACTGAAGCTTTCTTT
.	TRBV6-5	.	TRBJ2-1	CASSYSKGEGYNEQFF	TGTGCCAGCAGTTACTCGAAGGGGGAGGGCTACAATGAGCAGTTCTTC
.	TRBV6-5	.	TRBJ1-1	CATSRGRGGSEAFF	TGTGCCACCTCGCGGGGAAGGGGAGGTTCTGAAGCTTTCTTT
.	TRBV19	.	TRBJ2-7	CASSMRHPYEQYF	TGTGCCAGTAGTATGAGGCACCCCTACGAGCAGTACTTC
.	TRBV7-2	.	TRBJ2-7	CASSLARTESPYEQYF	TGTGCCAGCAGCTTAGCGAGGACAGAATCCCCCTACGAGCAGTACTTC
TRBD1	TRBV7-9	.	TRBJ2-4	CASSIQGGKNIQYF	TGTGCCAGCAGCATACAGGGGGGCAAAAACATTCAGTACTTC
.	TRBV18	.	TRBJ1-1	CASSGGEGTEAFF	TGTGCCAGCTCCGGGGGGGAGGGCACTGAAGCTTTCTTT
.	TRBV9	.	TRBJ1-2	CASSVEQFYGYTF	TGTGCCAGCAGCGTAGAACAGTTCTATGGCTACACCTTC
.	TRBV7-2	once	TRBJ1-2	CASSLGPANYGYTF	TGTGCCAGCAGCTTAGGTCCGGCTAACTATGGCTACACCTTC
TRBD1	TRBV28	.	TRBJ2-7	CASEGQFGEQYF	TGTGCCAGCGAGGGACAGTTTGGCGAGCAGTACTTC
.	TRBV9	.	TRBJ2-2	CASSVSLSGSGELFF	TGTGCCAGCAGCGTAAGTTTAAGTGGCTCCGGGGAGCTGTTTTTT
TRBD1	TRBV11-3	.	TRBJ1-1	CASSSQTGEAFF	TGTGCCAGCAGCTCCCAGACAGGGGAAGCTTTCTTT
.	TRBV6-5	.	TRBJ1-6	CASTLGSSSPLHF	TGTGCCAGCACGTTGGGCAGTTCCTCACCCCTCCACTTT
.	TRBV5-1	.	TRBJ2-5	CASRSTSQETQYF	TGCGCCAGCAGGTCGACTAGCCAAGAGACCCAGTACTTC
TRBD1	TRBV11-1	few	TRBJ1-1	CASRPDRGTEAFF	TGTGCCAGCAGACCGGACAGGGGTACTGAAGCTTTCTTT
.	TRBV7-2	.	TRBJ2-7	CASSTGQRGFSYEQYF	TGTGCCAGCAGTACCGGACAGCGTGGTTTCTCCTACGAGCAGTACTTC
TRBD1	TRBV29-1	once	TRBJ2-3	CSVRTGLATDTQYF	TGCAGCGTTAGGACAGGGCTGGCCACAGATACGCAGTATTTT
TRBD2	TRBV7-2	.	TRBJ2-5	CASSLSGGGSWETQYF	TGTGCCAGCAGCCTTAGCGGGGGGGGCTCATGGGAGACCCAGTACTTC
.	TRBV7-9	.	TRBJ2-2	CASSYRHRVQGTGELFF	TGTGCCAGCAGCTATAGACACAGGGTCCAGGGCACCGGGGAGCTGTTTTTT
TRBD1	TRBV11-3	.	TRBJ1-1	CASSLRQGTEAFF	TGTGCCAGCAGCCTTCGACAGGGGACTGAAGCTTTCTTT
.	TRBV2	.	TRBJ1-1	CASSEGGWTTEAFF	TGTGCCAGCAGTGAAGGGGGCTGGACCACTGAAGCTTTCTTT
.	TRBV7-9	few	TRBJ2-3	CASSLTTPTDTQYF	TGTGCCAGCAGCTTGACGACACCTACAGATACGCAGTATTTT
.	TRBV18	.	TRBJ1-2	CASSPQGPGGTTNYGYTF	TGTGCCAGCTCACCCCAGGGCCCCGGAGGGACTACTAACTATGGCTACACCTTC
.	TRBV12-3/TRBV12-4	.	TRBJ2-3	CASSPGGGDTQYF	TGTGCCAGCAGTCCCGGTGGCGGCGATACGCAGTATTTT
.	TRBV29-1	.	TRBJ2-7	CSVTSGVSYEQYF	TGCAGCGTCACCTCGGGAGTCTCCTACGAGCAGTACTTC
.	TRBV28	once	TRBJ1-1	CASSPGPGNTEAFF	TGTGCCAGCAGCCCTGGCCCAGGGAACACTGAAGCTTTCTTT
TRBD2	TRBV11-2	few	TRBJ2-7	CACKTSGGNYEQYF	TGTGCCTGCAAAACTAGCGGGGGGAACTACGAGCAGTACTTC